Sequencing of this T cell receptor (beta chain) was carried out in a study of radiation and T cells in renal cell carcinoma (dated by TCRdb to 2019 to 2021). As for the study more broadly: In total, approximately 51 samples, comprising around 25 tumors and approximately 27 peripheral blood samples, were subjected to TCR beta sequencing. The final blood draw took place at 4 weeks after radiation, the same time as nephrectomy. Across all 55 or so samples, 3.5 million to 4.5 million unique CDR3 nucleotide sequences encoding approximately 3,000,000 unique CDR3 amino acid sequences were identified. The study at large found these results: Because no pretreatment tumor biopsies were available, whether clonotypes were present in the tumor at baseline could not be determined. The single-armed trial design could not address effects of radiation dose or scheduling on the TCR repertoire. Blood repertoire dynamics were not followed beyond 4 weeks after treatment. In blood, the top tumor clonotypes increased from baseline to 2 weeks after radiation and then shrank by 4 weeks, which suggests a temporary expansion of tumor-resident clones.

This clone appeared a few times. The specificity of this receptor is unknown. Base qualities are not at hand, and no much larger clone is one base apart. Following the manufacturer's recommendations, the immunoSEQ kit was used to generate TCR beta libraries from genomic DNA. To prepare the libraries, a first multiplex PCR with proprietary primers was run, followed by a second PCR that added unique barcodes, and a bead cleanup was done after each round. A positive control reaction and a negative control reaction, both provided in the kit, were run with every batch of samples. The final libraries were assessed on an Agilent 4200 TapeStation D1000 ScreenTape, pooled by volume, and quantified by qPCR. An Illumina NextSeq500 fitted with a MidOutput 150-cycle cartridge performed the sequencing, running 156 Read1 cycles and 15 Index1 cycles with the kit's custom primers. The pooled library was loaded at approximately 0.96 pM, and roughly 20% PhiX control was spiked in. Concerning the study's data processing: The vendor-processed data were analyzed in R, and a clonotype was defined as all T cells that share the same CDR3 nucleotide sequence. In the clone abundance analyses, frequencies were normalized to the 10,000 most abundant clones in each sample. Before analysis, public T cell clones were removed, and these numbered fewer than five per sample on average. An abundance difference of at least 32-fold between compartments was the criterion for calling clonotypes tumor-enriched or baseline blood-enriched. A beta-binomial differential abundance model was applied to find clonotypes that expanded or contracted between blood time points. Similarity between tumor and blood repertoires was quantified using the Baroni-Urbani and Buser coefficient, and groups were compared with two-tailed Wilcoxon tests in R. Here the immuneACCESS table is served through TCRdb, limited to in-frame sequences with V and J called. Missing clones are a known gap in these copies; in checked studies unresolved V genes cover under half, and the rest lacks a known reason. The DNA was the basis for D and trimming; V, J and clone size are from that table. The sample yields about 77,000 clones; roughly 83% were counted once. Approximately 2.3% of the sample lies in the top ten.

Trimming leaves V shorter by 5 bases and J shorter by 3 bases, with the junction holding 6 bases beyond the gene matches. CDR1 SGHTA and CDR2 FQGTGA were looked up in the germline V gene. From the cysteine through the phenylalanine, the CDR3 covers 14 amino acids. Only CDR3 DNA is held: 42 bases, read in frame from base 1. The time point label for this specimen denotes: blood 4 weeks post-SBRT, at nephrectomy. This sample's treatment or condition label indicates: 15 Gy SBRT to primary tumor, nephrectomy 4 weeks later. The samples were obtained from a clinical trial, where primary renal cell carcinomas were treated with 15 Gy stereotactic body radiation therapy and then removed by nephrectomy 4 weeks afterward. To follow tumor-enriched clonotypes, peripheral blood was collected serially from radiation-treated patients at baseline and again at 2 weeks and 4 weeks after SBRT. Every patient's renal cell carcinoma showed clear cell pathology. The QIAamp DNA Blood Mini Kit (Qiagen) was used to prepare genomic DNA for TCR sequencing. The analyses included just those samples that passed every quality control check.

Sequencing was performed on blood, taken from a patient whose treatment included radiotherapy and nephrectomy. The clonotype was recovered from a woman between 55 and 75 years old with renal cell carcinoma. This sequence uses TRBV7-3 and TRBJ1-1; TRBD1 matches 7 bases in the middle. The CDR3 in this case is CASSALTGYTEAFF. The nucleotides are TGTGCCAGCAGCGCACTGACAGGGTACACTGAAGCTTTCTTT.